A single sample gave rise to the 8 T cell receptor beta chains below, sequenced in a study of spatial heterogeneity in lung cancer. Time point of the sample: sample taken at primary tumor resection. Whole RNA came from tumor, nontumor lung or frozen PBMC and was sequenced without being sorted. In TCRdb, the 5' RACE reads were re-called with MiXCR into one record per CDR3 protein. Seen here are 60,000 to 90,000 distinct CDR3 sequences, 13% observed once, and the top ten hold 7.2%. This sample comprised PBMCs, obtained at surgery. These receptors all come from a male donor with early-stage non-small cell lung cancer.

This clonotype was observed a few times. The rearrangement joins TRBV3-1 to TRBJ2-7; 7 nucleotides line up with TRBD2. The ends lost 1 base at V and 3 bases at J; junction bases unmatched: 9. Germline-derived CDR1 and CDR2 are LGHDT and YNNKEL (reference sequence). The CDR3 is 16 residues long. The CDR3 region has the DNA TGTGCCAGCAGCCAAGGCTCTAGCGGAGGGTTCTACGAGCAGTACTTC. Encoded protein: CASSQGSSGGFYEQYF.

The chain carries TRBV20-1 and TRBJ2-7, with 9 bases that match TRBD1. Germline V gene lookup returns CDR1 DFQATT and CDR2 SNEGSKA (reference sequence). The CDR3 loop spans 13 amino acids. The V segment lost 4 bases and the J segment 3 bases; nucleotides outside the gene matches: 4. The CDR3 here is CSAMDRGRYEQYF. The CDR3 DNA is TGCAGTGCTATGGACAGGGGCCGCTACGAGCAGTACTTC.

The CDR3 loop reads CAISESSGNTIYF. CDR3 nucleotides: TGTGCCATCAGTGAGTCTAGTGGAAACACCATATATTTT. The chain employs TRBV10-3 and TRBJ1-3; no firm D call. V was pared by 0 bases and J by 3 bases, with 3 bases between. This CDR3 comprises 13 residues. CDR1 is ENHRY, CDR2 SYGVKD, per germline.

This clonotype was recorded at least ten times. The chain has TRBV12-3 or TRBV12-4 and TRBJ2-3, with 7 nucleotides matching TRBD1. With V trimmed by 3 bases and J by 6 bases, 9 bases remained unmatched. The CDR3 is 15 residues long. CDR3 sequence (DNA): TGTGCCAGCAGTTTCGGAGACAGGGCAGATGATACGCAGTATTTT. As protein: CASSFGDRADDTQYF.

This clonotype was detected a few times. The CDR3, as DNA: TGTGCCAGCCCGCTTCGAGGCTTGAGCTCCTACGAGCAGTACTTC. Translated: CASPLRGLSSYEQYF. The V gene is TRBV2, the J gene TRBJ2-7, with D uncertain. V was pared by 8 bases and J by 0 bases, with 17 bases between. Germline loops: CDR1 SNHLY, CDR2 FYNNEI. The CDR3 has 15 residues.

This clonotype has ten or more counts. This sequence joins TRBV7-6 and TRBJ2-3; 11 nucleotides line up with TRBD2. Unmatched junction bases numbered 2, after V lost 3 bases and J lost 0 bases. The CDR3 is 16 amino acids. Germline assignment: CDR1 SGHVS and CDR2 FNYEAQ. The CDR3 nucleotides read TGTGCCAGCAGCTTGACTAGCGGGACGAGCACAGATACGCAGTATTTT. It specifies CASSLTSGTSTDTQYF.

This clonotype was counted only a few times. The CDR3 is CASSMGTSGTDEQFF. CDR3 coding DNA: TGTGCCAGTAGTATGGGGACTAGCGGGACAGACGAGCAGTTCTTC. The chain employs TRBV19 and TRBJ2-1; TRBD2 agrees at 13 bases. Trimming at V came to 3 bases and at J to 10 bases, leaving 6 bases not matched to a gene. Germline CDR1 is LNHDA and CDR2 is SQIVND (reference sequence). This CDR3 comprises 15 residues.

This clonotype was seen at least ten times. The V and J genes are TRBV12-3 or TRBV12-4 and TRBJ2-7; TRBD2 aligns across 9 bases. V was clipped by 10 bases and J by 6 bases; unmatched bases: 10. This CDR3 is 13 amino acids long. The CDR3 sequence: CATGTSSSREQYF. DNA for the CDR3: TGTGCCACCGGGACTAGCTCGAGTCGCGAGCAGTACTTC.